The TCR beta chain described here comes from a study of blood T cell repertoires in COVID-19. The CDR3 sequence is 14 residues long. Germline V gene sequence: CDR1 MNHEY, CDR2 SVGAGI. The repertoire was sequenced with immunoSEQ multiplex PCR; TCRdb's copy has only in-frame clones and lacks some. The sample yields fewer than 300,000 clones, 65% to 85% seen once. The sequence came from a human donor with COVID-19, enrolled during active disease. The donor label of this sample is uncertain. The chain carries TRBV6-5 and TRBJ2-2, with no clear D. What was sequenced was peripheral blood. This chain's CDR3 is CGTKLMTNTGELFF. The CDR3 DNA reads as TGTGGAACGAAACTGATGACTAACACCGGGGAGCTGTTTTTT.